The entry below describes one T cell receptor beta chain. This clonotype was seen many times. Its cognate antigen has yet to be identified. One base away there is no much larger clone; base qualities are not given. A case-control design nested within a healthcare worker cohort in London, UK, was used, with weekly nasopharyngeal swab PCR tests and blood sampling performed. Healthcare workers were recruited between 23 and 31 March 2020, during the week of the UK lockdown, and were followed weekly for up to roughly 15 weeks. This specimen comes from a study of early T cells in non-severe SARS-CoV-2 infection (dated by TCRdb to about 2021). With regard to the full study: Because TCR sequencing was done on bulk RNA from unsorted whole blood, the alpha and beta chains could not be paired.

What the study reported, not specific to this receptor: VDJdb matching was skewed toward anti-spike CD8 responses, so virus-specific expansions were likely underestimated and private and CD4 specificities were missed.

The method behind the library was 5' RACE. These reads were obtained on a NextSeq 500. To correct for sequencing error and PCR bias, the TCR library protocol tagged individual cDNA molecules with unique molecular identifiers. Sequencing covered both TCR alpha and beta chains, and within each sample the abundances of alpha and beta sequences were tightly co-correlated. Per the original workflow: Decombinator V4 was used to annotate TCR sequences for V gene, J gene and CDR3. TCRs were defined as expanded if a significant change between any two time points was detected under a Poisson model with p below 0.0001. TCR abundances were normalised to the total number of TCRs sequenced per sample and were expressed as counts per million. TRAV1-2 paired with TRAJ12, TRAJ20 or TRAJ33 defined MAIT TCRs, while TRAV10 paired with TRAJ18 defined iNKT TCRs. VDJdb, accessed 1 November 2021, was searched for CMV, EBV and SARS-CoV-2 annotated TCRs, with TCRs annotated for multiple antigens excluded. TCRdb reprocessing: public reads trimmed at Q25 with fastp, clones called with MiXCR, in-frame beta chains kept. Each entry merges the rows of one CDR3 protein and shows their most common DNA and genes. In this record, the V and J calls reflect TCRdb's handling and not the investigators' own analysis. This sample comprises under 70,000 distinct CDR3 sequences, roughly 12% of them detected only once. Approximately 4.8% of the sample is in the top ten clones.

V is pruned by 5 bases and J by 5 bases, leaving 13 bases of the junction without a gene match. The CDR3 runs 16 amino acids, cysteine and phenylalanine included. CDR3 DNA is the only sequence kept; it has 48 bases, read in frame from the first base. This TCR came from an adult who was a healthcare worker with PCR-confirmed SARS-CoV-2 infection or an uninfected control (not recorded which). The rearrangement combines TRBV12-3 or TRBV12-4 with TRBJ1-2; 8 central bases correspond to TRBD1. The specimen sequenced was whole blood. Here the CDR3 is given as CASSGPPGQDLYGYTF. The DNA sequence is TGTGCCAGCAGTGGACCACCGGGACAGGACCTATATGGCTACACCTTC.